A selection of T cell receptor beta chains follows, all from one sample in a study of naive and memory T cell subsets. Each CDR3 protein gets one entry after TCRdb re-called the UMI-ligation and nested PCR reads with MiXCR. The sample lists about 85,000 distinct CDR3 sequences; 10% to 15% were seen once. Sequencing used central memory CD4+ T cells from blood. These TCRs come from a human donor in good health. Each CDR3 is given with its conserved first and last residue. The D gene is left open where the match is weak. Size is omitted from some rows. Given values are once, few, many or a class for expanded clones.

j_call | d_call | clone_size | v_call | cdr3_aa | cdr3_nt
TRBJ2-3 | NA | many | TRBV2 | CASAILSDTQYF | TGTGCCAGCGCGATTCTGTCCGATACGCAGTATTTT
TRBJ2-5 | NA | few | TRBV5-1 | CASSLARSGVETQYF | TGCGCCAGCAGCTTGGCCAGATCGGGGGTAGAGACCCAGTACTTC
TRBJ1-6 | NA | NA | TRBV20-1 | CSARDFTGNSPLHF | TGCAGTGCTAGAGATTTTACAGGGAACTCACCCCTCCACTTT
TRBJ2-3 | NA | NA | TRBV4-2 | CASSPLAGKGDTQYF | TGTGCCAGCAGCCCCCTAGCCGGGAAGGGAGATACGCAGTATTTT
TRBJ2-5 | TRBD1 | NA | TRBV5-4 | CASSSPGQVETQYF | TGTGCCAGCAGCTCTCCGGGACAGGTAGAGACCCAGTACTTC
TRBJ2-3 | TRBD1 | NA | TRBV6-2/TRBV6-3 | CASSYSRDRGGGHTDTQYF | TGTGCCAGCAGTTACTCCCGGGACAGGGGGGGAGGACACACAGATACGCAGTATTTT
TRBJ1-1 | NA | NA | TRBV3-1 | CASSQDWGGGTEAFF | TGTGCCAGCAGCCAAGATTGGGGGGGAGGGACTGAAGCTTTCTTT
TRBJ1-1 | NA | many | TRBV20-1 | CSARDSPGFNTEAFF | TGCAGTGCTAGAGATAGTCCAGGTTTTAACACTGAAGCTTTCTTT
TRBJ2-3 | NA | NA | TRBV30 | CAWSYGSTDTQYF | TGTGCCTGGAGTTACGGGAGCACAGATACGCAGTATTTT
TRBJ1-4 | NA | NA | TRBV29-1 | CSVDGGAANEKLFF | TGCAGCGTTGACGGGGGGGCGGCTAATGAAAAACTGTTTTTT
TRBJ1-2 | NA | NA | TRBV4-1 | CASSHGARNYGYTF | TGCGCCAGCAGCCACGGGGCCCGAAACTATGGCTACACCTTC
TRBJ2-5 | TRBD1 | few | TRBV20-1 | CSARSRTGRETQYF | TGCAGTGCTAGATCAAGGACAGGGAGGGAGACCCAGTACTTC
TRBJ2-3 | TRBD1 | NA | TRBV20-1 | CSARGPRQGSSTDTQYF | TGCAGTGCTAGAGGACCACGACAGGGGTCTAGCACAGATACGCAGTATTTT